Listed below are T cell receptor beta chains from one sample, sequenced in a study of blood T cell repertoires in COVID-19. Clones were read by immunoSEQ multiplex PCR, and TCRdb kept only the in-frame ones, dropping some. The sample has some 100,000 clones, 88% seen once. Sequenced sample: peripheral blood. The source is a woman older than 75 with active COVID-19. Each CDR3 is given with its conserved first and last residue. D genes are given only for firm matches. Size values are once, few and many counts, or a class for expanded clones, and some rows have none.

clone_size,d_call,cdr3_length,j_call,v_call,cdr3_nt,cdr3_aa
-,TRBD1,15,TRBJ1-1,TRBV7-9,TGTGCCAGCAGCCCTGACAGGGATTTGAACACTGAAGCTTTCTTT,CASSPDRDLNTEAFF
-,-,13,TRBJ2-1,TRBV25-1,TGTGCCAGCAGGATAATGGGAGACAATGAGCAGTTCTTC,CASRIMGDNEQFF
-,-,15,TRBJ1-1,TRBV7-2,TGTGCCAGCAGCTTATACGGGGGGTTGAACACTGAAGCTTTCTTT,CASSLYGGLNTEAFF
-,-,13,TRBJ1-1,TRBV12-3/TRBV12-4,TGTGCCAGCAGCCGAGGACAGAACACTGAAGCTTTCTTT,CASSRGQNTEAFF
-,-,14,TRBJ1-1,TRBV5-1,TGCGCCAGCAGCTGGGGGGGCATGAACACTGAAGCTTTCTTT,CASSWGGMNTEAFF
few,TRBD1,18,TRBJ2-5,TRBV7-9,TGTGCCAGCAGCTTACCAGGGAGATTTGGGACAGGGACACAGACCCAGTACTTC,CASSLPGRFGTGTQTQYF
-,-,15,TRBJ2-7,TRBV7-2,TGTGCCAGCAGCCCCGGTGGGGCCTCCTCCTACGAGCAGTACTTC,CASSPGGASSYEQYF
once,TRBD1,15,TRBJ2-4,TRBV7-3,TGTGCCAGCAGCCAGGGGCAGGGGGCGAAAAACATTCAGTACTTC,CASSQGQGAKNIQYF
-,-,13,TRBJ2-5,TRBV7-2,TGTGCCAGCAGCTTAGTGGTCAGGGAGACCCAGTACTTC,CASSLVVRETQYF
-,-,12,TRBJ2-7,TRBV28,TGTGCCAGCAGTTTACCCCAAACAGGGCAGTACTTC,CASSLPQTGQYF
-,-,19,TRBJ2-3,TRBV6-2/TRBV6-3,TGTGCCAGCAGTTACTCCCCCCACCTCACGGGAGCCGGCACAGATACGCAGTATTTT,CASSYSPHLTGAGTDTQYF
once,-,15,TRBJ1-5,TRBV28,TGTGCCAGCAGTTTGGGATCGGGAGGGGGTCAGCCCCAGCATTTT,CASSLGSGGGQPQHF
-,TRBD2,18,TRBJ2-6,TRBV7-3,TGTGCCAGCAGCTTACTAGCGGGAGTGTTATATGGGGCCAACGTCCTGACTTTC,CASSLLAGVLYGANVLTF
once,TRBD1,17,TRBJ2-7,TRBV27,TGTGCCAGCAGTTGGGACAGGGTAAACCCCTATCCCTACGAGCAGTACTTC,CASSWDRVNPYPYEQYF
-,TRBD2,16,TRBJ2-5,TRBV7-2,TGTGCCAGCAGCTTAGTGGGACTAGCGGGTCGAGAGACCCAGTACTTC,CASSLVGLAGRETQYF
-,-,15,TRBJ2-7,TRBV5-3,TGTGCCAGAAGCTTTAACCTCAGGCGCTCCTACGAGCAGTACTTC,CARSFNLRRSYEQYF
-,-,13,TRBJ1-1,TRBV6-4,TGTGCCAGCAGTGACTCCCTCAGCACTGAAGCTTTCTTT,CASSDSLSTEAFF
-,TRBD1,17,TRBJ2-1,TRBV6-1,TGTGCCAGCAGTGGACCGGGACAGGGTGGTTCCTACAATGAGCAGTTCTTC,CASSGPGQGGSYNEQFF
-,-,15,TRBJ1-1,TRBV19,TGTGCCAGTACCGAATTAGGACAGACGAACACTGAAGCTTTCTTT,CASTELGQTNTEAFF
-,TRBD2,15,TRBJ2-7,TRBV3-1/TRBV3-2,TGTGCCAGCAGCCAAGAGGGAGGGCCCTCCTACGAGCAGTACTTC,CASSQEGGPSYEQYF
-,-,11,TRBJ1-1,TRBV28,TGTGCCAGCAGTCTCTTCACTGAAGCTTTCTTT,CASSLFTEAFF
-,-,13,TRBJ2-3,TRBV5-1,TGCGCCAGCGCAACAGAGAGCACAGATACGCAGTATTTT,CASATESTDTQYF
-,TRBD1,17,TRBJ2-1,TRBV6-6,TGTGCCAGCAGTCCCGGGACAGGGCTCTTGGGCAACAATGAGCAGTTCTTC,CASSPGTGLLGNNEQFF
-,-,14,TRBJ1-5,TRBV7-2,TGTGCCAGCAGCCCTCGAGGGGGTGAACAGCCCCAGCATTTT,CASSPRGGEQPQHF
-,-,13,TRBJ1-1,TRBV11-2,TGTGCCAGCAGCTTGATCGGGAGCACTGAAGCTTTCTTT,CASSLIGSTEAFF
-,TRBD2,16,TRBJ2-5,TRBV4-1,TGCGCCAGCAGCCAAGTGTGGCGGGAGAAACAAGAGACCCAGTACTTC,CASSQVWREKQETQYF
-,-,13,TRBJ1-2,TRBV28,TGTGCCAGCAGTTTAGAGCAAGTCGATGGCTACACCTTC,CASSLEQVDGYTF
-,-,16,TRBJ2-1,TRBV29-1,TGCAGCGGTGTCGGCGGGGAGTTATCGCCTGGGAATGAGCAGTTCTTC,CSGVGGELSPGNEQFF
-,TRBD2,16,TRBJ2-1,TRBV9,TGTGCCAGCAGCACTCAGATAGCGGGAACCTACAATGAGCAGTTCTTC,CASSTQIAGTYNEQFF
-,-,12,TRBJ2-7,TRBV6-5,TGTGCCAGCAGTTCTAGTAGTAAAGAGCAGTACTTC,CASSSSSKEQYF
-,-,13,TRBJ2-1,TRBV29-1,TGCAGCGCCAGGGGGGCCCAGTACAGTGAGCAGTTCTTC,CSARGAQYSEQFF
-,-,13,TRBJ2-1,TRBV7-8,TGTGCCAGCAGCTCCCGACGGGGGAATGAGCAGTTCTTC,CASSSRRGNEQFF
-,TRBD1,17,TRBJ2-5,TRBV5-1,TGCGCCAGCAGGGGGGACAGGGGCGAAAAGGACCAAGAGACCCAGTACTTC,CASRGDRGEKDQETQYF
-,-,12,TRBJ1-1,TRBV28,TGTGCCAGCAGCCGGGACAACGGGGAAGCTTTCTTT,CASSRDNGEAFF
-,-,15,TRBJ2-5,TRBV5-5,TGTGCCAGCAGCCCCTGGGGCGGCTACCAAGAGACCCAGTACTTC,CASSPWGGYQETQYF
-,-,13,TRBJ1-2,TRBV4-2,TGTGCCAGCAGCCAAGATCGGGGTCGGGGCTACACCTTC,CASSQDRGRGYTF
-,-,16,TRBJ1-1,TRBV7-6,TGTGCCAGCAGCTTAGACTCGGGGGTGGGTTACACTGAAGCTTTCTTT,CASSLDSGVGYTEAFF
-,-,11,TRBJ2-2,TRBV25-1,TGTGCCAGCAGTGACGGCGGGGAGCTGTTTTTT,CASSDGGELFF
-,TRBD1,14,TRBJ2-7,TRBV6-2/TRBV6-3,TGTGCCAGCAGTATTGCAGGGGGAACGTACGAGCAGTACTTC,CASSIAGGTYEQYF
-,-,15,TRBJ2-7,TRBV7-2,TGTGCCAGCAGCGACGCGAGCAGACTTTCTTACGAGCAGTACTTC,CASSDASRLSYEQYF
once,-,15,TRBJ2-7,TRBV7-2,TGTGCCAGCAGCAGAGGGACCGGGACTTACTACGAGCAGTACTTC,CASSRGTGTYYEQYF
many,-,10,TRBJ1-3,TRBV10-3,TGTGCCATCTATGGAAACACCATATATTTT,CAIYGNTIYF
-,TRBD1,15,TRBJ2-1,TRBV7-6,TGTGCCAGCAGCGCGCCCGGGACAGGGAGCAATGAGCAGTTCTTC,CASSAPGTGSNEQFF
-,-,13,TRBJ2-7,TRBV18,TGTGCCAGCTCATTCCCCGGTAGCACCGAGCAGTACTTC,CASSFPGSTEQYF
-,TRBD2,16,TRBJ2-3,TRBV5-6,TGTGCCAGCAGCCTGCGACTAGCGGGAGTTTCAGATACGCAGTATTTT,CASSLRLAGVSDTQYF
-,TRBD2,17,TRBJ2-7,TRBV28,TGTGCCAGCAGTTTGACTAGCGGGAGGGTCGGCCCCTACGAGCAGTACTTC,CASSLTSGRVGPYEQYF
-,TRBD1,13,TRBJ2-3,TRBV19,TGTGCCACCGCCAGGGGGCGAGGAGATACGCAGTATTTT,CATARGRGDTQYF
-,-,14,TRBJ2-7,TRBV19,TGTGCCAGTAGTAATCAGGGGTTCCCCTACGAGCAGTACTTC,CASSNQGFPYEQYF
-,-,13,TRBJ1-6,TRBV7-8,TGTGCCAGCAGCCCCGTGGGGGGTTCACCCCTCCACTTT,CASSPVGGSPLHF
-,TRBD1,14,TRBJ1-2,TRBV2,TGTGCCAGCAGTGAAACAGGGGTTGGCTATGGCTACACCTTC,CASSETGVGYGYTF
few,TRBD1,13,TRBJ2-7,TRBV28,TGTGCCAGCATCCCTGGGACAGCCTACGAGCAGTACTTC,CASIPGTAYEQYF
-,TRBD2,15,TRBJ2-1,TRBV5-1,TGCGCCAGCAGACGGACCGAGCGGGATTCGAATGAGCAGTTCTTC,CASRRTERDSNEQFF